Listed here are 18 T cell receptor beta chains from one sample, sequenced in a study of spatial heterogeneity in lung cancer. Via MiXCR, TCRdb re-called the 5' RACE reads, giving one row per CDR3 protein. The sample carries tens of thousands of distinct CDR3 sequences, under 9% recorded once. Time point: blood at routine non-recurrence follow-up after resection. Specimen: PBMCs, collected at follow-up. These receptors all stem from a male donor with early-stage non-small cell lung cancer.

This clonotype was seen repeatedly, ten times or more. V is TRBV6-6 and J is TRBJ1-5; the D gene is possibly TRBD1 (5 bases). Germline values: CDR1 MNHNY, CDR2 SVGAGI (reference sequence). The ends were cut back, 7 bases at V and 6 bases at J, with 13 bases in the middle. CDR3 size: 13 residues. Here the CDR3 DNA reads TGTGCCAGCAACTCCGGGGGGATTCAGCCCCAGCATTTT. This encodes CASNSGGIQPQHF.

This clonotype appeared many times. The rearrangement uses TRBV7-6 and TRBJ2-2; D might be TRBD2 (7 bases). Germline CDR1 is SGHVS and CDR2 is FNYEAQ. This CDR3 has 16 residues. V was shortened by 4 bases and J by 7 bases, with 19 bases between the two germline ends. This CDR3 reads CASSSMAGALGGELFF. CDR3 DNA: TGTGCCAGCAGCTCTATGGCGGGGGCCCTCGGCGGGGAGCTGTTTTTT.

At least ten counts were recorded for this clonotype. The rearrangement links TRBV12-3 or TRBV12-4 to TRBJ2-1; 10 bases are shared with TRBD2. J gave up 6 bases and V 2 bases, and 4 bases lay outside the gene matches. The CDR3 totals 15 residues. The CDR3 DNA reads TGTGCCAGCAGTTTATCCGGGACTAGCGCCAATGAGCAGTTCTTC. Translated: CASSLSGTSANEQFF.

Ten or more counts support this clonotype. CDR3 region: CASSLADYEQYF. The CDR3 nucleotides read TGTGCCAGCAGTTTAGCAGACTACGAGCAGTACTTC. The V call is TRBV12-3 or TRBV12-4, the J call TRBJ2-7; no reliable D call. Between the trimmed V and J ends, which lost 0 bases and 3 bases, there was a span of 3 bases. The CDR3 runs to 12 residues.

In this sample, this clonotype turned up many times. J is TRBJ2-3 and V is TRBV12-3 or TRBV12-4, with D maybe TRBD1 (6 bases). This CDR3 is 15 amino acids long. V lost 3 bases, J lost 3 bases, and 13 bases lay in between. The CDR3 region has the DNA TGTGCCAGCAGTTTCAATCAGGGGAGTACAGATACGCAGTATTTT. This sequence encodes CASSFNQGSTDTQYF.

This clonotype was recorded at least ten times. The chain combines TRBV7-9 with TRBJ2-1; D may be TRBD1 (5 bases). The CDR3 covers 16 residues. The germline CDR1 and CDR2 sequences are SEHNR and FQNEAQ (reference sequence). V was clipped by 6 bases and J by 7 bases, with 22 bases between them. CDR3 loop: CASSDRTGRLVNEQFF. As DNA, the CDR3 is TGTGCCAGCAGTGACCGAACAGGAAGATTGGTTAATGAGCAGTTCTTC. The full variable domain, its missing parts supplied by reference TRBV7-9 and TRBJ2-1, is DTGVSQNPRHKITKRGQNVTFRCDPISEHNRLYWYRQTLGQGPEFLTYFQNEAQLEKSRLLSDRFSAERPKGSFSTLEIQRTEQGDSAMYLCASSDRTGRLVNEQFFGPGTRLTVL.

This clonotype was observed at least ten times. The V call is TRBV12-3 or TRBV12-4, the J call TRBJ2-6, with a weak D call TRBD2 (6 bases). Trimming shortened V by 3 bases and J by 1 base, and 16 bases separated the two germline ends. This CDR3 spans 18 amino acids. The CDR3 DNA sequence: TGTGCCAGCAGTTTTAGGCGGGAATCCCTTTCTGGGGCCAACGTCCTGACTTTC. Amino acids: CASSFRRESLSGANVLTF.

The table lists this clonotype with many counts. This chain joins TRBV7-3 and TRBJ1-1; D is unresolved. Trimming removed 2 bases at V and 6 bases at J, with 10 bases between. The CDR3 consists of 13 residues. Germline CDR1 is SGHTA and CDR2 is FQGTGA. CDR3 nucleotides: TGTGCCAGCAGCTTAGACCGTGGGGCTGAAGCTTTCTTT. Amino acids: CASSLDRGAEAFF.

This clonotype was picked up many times. The rearrangement joins TRBV6-5 to TRBJ1-2; D is uncertain. The germline gives CDR1 MNHEY, CDR2 SVGAGI. The length of the CDR3 is 15 residues. V was clipped by 0 bases and J by 0 bases, with 8 bases between them. The CDR3 DNA is TGTGCCAGCAGTTACTCGCTTCCGGCTAACTATGGCTACACCTTC. Its translation: CASSYSLPANYGYTF.

This clonotype has ten or more counts. This rearrangement joins TRBV18 to TRBJ1-5; D is unclear. Germline CDR1 and CDR2: KGHSH and LQKENI. Trimming took 0 bases from V and 7 from J, leaving 7 bases between them. This CDR3 has 13 residues. CDR3 amino acids: CASSPPSGQPQHF. DNA of the CDR3: TGTGCCAGCTCACCACCGTCGGGACAGCCCCAGCATTTT.

This clonotype was picked up many times. The J gene is TRBJ1-1, the V gene TRBV5-1, with 8 positions matching TRBD1. The CDR3 extends over 17 amino acids. The J segment lost 5 bases and the V segment lost 0 bases, leaving 12 bases of the junction unmatched. CDR1 SGHRS and CDR2 YFSETQ come from the germline V gene. CDR3 protein: CASSLEGRQGAGTEAFF. DNA of the CDR3: TGCGCCAGCAGCTTGGAGGGTAGGCAGGGGGCCGGGACTGAAGCTTTCTTT.

This clonotype was detected many times. The chain couples TRBV30 to TRBJ2-5, with D possibly called TRBD1 or TRBD2 (6 bases each). Trimming pared 0 bases from V and 4 bases from J, leaving 12 bases between. The CDR3 spans 14 residues. Germline-derived CDR1 and CDR2 are GTSNPN and SVGIG (reference sequence). CDR3 protein: CAWSVSGGRETQYF. As DNA, the CDR3 is TGTGCCTGGAGTGTATCTGGGGGGCGAGAGACCCAGTACTTC. Looking up the rest from reference TRBV30 and TRBJ2-5 gives the full variable domain: SQTIHQWPATLVQPVGSPLSLECTVEGTSNPNLYWYRQAAGRGLQLLFYSVGIGQISSEVPQNLSASRPQDRQFILSSKKLLLSDSGFYLCAWSVSGGRETQYFGPGTRLLVL.

There are many counts of this clonotype. The chain uses TRBV2 and TRBJ2-4; D gene ambiguous. Germline V gene lookup returns CDR1 SNHLY and CDR2 FYNNEI. The V and J ends lost 0 bases and 8 bases respectively, with 2 bases between them. The CDR3 is made up of 11 amino acids. The CDR3 here is CASSEAYIQYF. The CDR3 DNA reads as TGTGCCAGCAGTGAAGCGTACATTCAGTACTTC.

This clonotype was seen ten or more times. The chain links TRBV10-3 to TRBJ1-4; possibly TRBD1 for D (6 bases). There are 16 residues in the CDR3. Germline CDR1 and CDR2: ENHRY and SYGVKD. Deletions cut 4 bases from V and 2 bases from J, with 14 bases between. The CDR3 DNA reads TGTGCCATCAGTGGGTCGGGGCAGGGGACTAATGAAAAACTGTTTTTT. It specifies CAISGSGQGTNEKLFF.

This clonotype was found many times. The chain recombines TRBV3-1 with TRBJ2-2; no reliable D call. The CDR3 extends over 13 amino acids. Germline values: CDR1 LGHDT, CDR2 YNNKEL (reference sequence). V shed 0 bases and J shed 4 bases, with 3 bases lying between them. The CDR3 DNA sequence: TGTGCCAGCAGCCAAGATTTCACCGGGGAGCTGTTTTTT. Its protein product is CASSQDFTGELFF.

The sample holds many counts of this clonotype. The V call is TRBV29-1, the J call TRBJ1-1, with no clear D. Germline CDR1 reads SQVTM; CDR2 reads ANQGSEA. CDR3 size: 14 residues. With 3 bases removed from V and 0 bases from J, the gap between germline ends came to 11 bases. The CDR3 sequence: CSVERNGLNTEAFF. The CDR3 DNA is TGCAGCGTTGAGAGAAACGGCCTGAACACTGAAGCTTTCTTT.

This clonotype was counted at least ten times. The V gene is TRBV4-2, the J gene TRBJ1-2; D is unresolved. The length of the CDR3 is 13 residues. V gave up 3 bases and J gave up 3 bases, with 8 bases separating them. Germline V gene sequence: CDR1 LGHNA, CDR2 YNFKEQ. The CDR3 coding sequence is TGTGCCAGCAGCCAGGCGGGCCACTATGGCTACACCTTC. Its translation is CASSQAGHYGYTF.

This clonotype was observed many times. The chain recombines TRBV3-1 with TRBJ1-6, with D unclear. The CDR3 covers 12 residues. Germline CDR1 and CDR2: LGHDT and YNNKEL (reference sequence). Trimming removed 3 bases at V and 11 bases at J, with 8 bases between. The CDR3 loop reads CASSQEFTPLHF. CDR3 bases: TGTGCCAGCAGCCAGGAGTTTACACCCCTCCACTTT.